These 32 T cell receptor beta chains share one sample of origin, sequenced in a study of T cells in Graves' hyperthyroidism and ophthalmopathy. RNA transcripts were the template for amplifying TCR beta CDR3 regions. During a first-round RT-PCR of the TCR CDR3, the HTBI primer set was used. MiXCR was run by TCRdb on the multiplex PCR reads, yielding one entry per CDR3 protein. The sample consists of 350,000 to 450,000 distinct CDR3 sequences, around 14% of them appearing once. The sequenced sample consisted of blood. These receptors were taken from a woman aged 55-69 years with Graves' hyperthyroidism.

This clonotype was seen ten or more times. This sequence joins TRBV5-1 and TRBJ2-5, with a tentative D call TRBD1 (5 bases). Trimming cost V 0 bases and J 5 bases, with 20 bases left between them. From germline, CDR1 is SGHRS and CDR2 YFSETQ. The CDR3 sequence is 17 residues long. The CDR3 DNA reads as TGCGCCAGCAGCTTGGACGTTGGACGTTCAGGGCGCGAGACCCAGTACTTC. Translation: CASSLDVGRSGRETQYF.

This clonotype has only a few counts. V and J are TRBV3-1 and TRBJ2-5, with 7 bases matching TRBD1. V lost 5 bases and J lost 1; bases outside the gene matches: 7. This CDR3 is built from 15 residues. Germline V gene data show CDR1 as LGHDT and CDR2 as YNNKEL (reference sequence). In nucleotides, the CDR3 is TGTGCCAGCAGCGGGACAGTACTCGGCCAAGAGACCCAGTACTTC. Amino acid sequence: CASSGTVLGQETQYF.

This clonotype was seen repeatedly, ten times or more. The gene calls are TRBV29-1 and TRBJ2-2; 7 bases agree with TRBD2. The germline V gene encodes CDR1 SQVTM and CDR2 ANQGSEA. The CDR3 is 14 amino acids. V gave up 4 bases and J gave up 2 bases; unmatched junction bases: 4. CDR3 DNA: TGCAGCGTTGGTGGCGGGAGTAACACCGGGGAGCTGTTTTTT. This sequence encodes CSVGGGSNTGELFF.

This clonotype came up many times. V is TRBV20-1 and J is TRBJ2-3; TRBD2 aligns across 10 bases. The CDR3 sequence is 13 residues long. CDR1 and CDR2 from the germline V gene are DFQATT and SNEGSKA (reference sequence). Trimming cost V 5 bases and J 6 bases; bases outside gene matches: 5. DNA for the CDR3: TGCAGTGCTGGTCTAGCGGGAGCGGATACGCAGTATTTT. It specifies CSAGLAGADTQYF.

This clonotype was seen at least ten times. The chain is built from TRBV5-6 and TRBJ2-2; perhaps TRBD2 as D (5 bases). The germline gives CDR1 SGHDT, CDR2 YYEEEE. Trimming shortened V by 1 base and J by 2 bases, and 9 bases separated the two germline ends. The CDR3 has 15 amino acids. The CDR3: CASSLFGVNTGELFF. The CDR3 DNA reads as TGTGCCAGCAGCTTGTTCGGGGTTAACACCGGGGAGCTGTTTTTT.

This clonotype came up many times. The chain combines TRBV5-1 with TRBJ2-7; a possible D gene is TRBD2 (6 bases). Between the trimmed V and J ends, which lost 0 bases and 5 bases, there was a span of 15 bases. This CDR3 comprises 15 residues. CDR1 is SGHRS and CDR2 is YFSETQ in the germline V gene. The CDR3 region has the DNA TGCGCCAGCAGCTTGGTTCTCTCGCGCGGGGACGAGCAGTACTTC. This sequence encodes CASSLVLSRGDEQYF.

There are a few counts of this clonotype. The chain combines TRBV24-1 with TRBJ2-7, with D unresolved. The CDR3 runs 12 residues. The V and J ends lost 6 bases and 3 bases respectively, with 8 bases between them. Germline loops: CDR1 KGHDR, CDR2 SFDVKD. The DNA of the CDR3 is TGTGCCACCAGTTACGGTTTCTACGAGCAGTACTTC. Residues: CATSYGFYEQYF.

This clonotype has a count of ten or more. This chain uses TRBV5-1 with TRBJ2-1; D is possibly TRBD1 (5 bases). Germline CDR1 SGHRS, CDR2 YFSETQ. The V gene lost 3 bases and the J gene lost 3 bases, with 7 bases spanning the gap. The CDR3 loop spans 13 amino acids. The CDR3 DNA sequence: TGCGCCAGCAGCTGGACAAGCTACAATGAGCAGTTCTTC. Protein product: CASSWTSYNEQFF.

The sample holds one count of this clonotype. This chain uses TRBV11-2 with TRBJ2-3; maybe TRBD1 (6 bases). This CDR3 spans 18 amino acids. V lost 0 bases, J lost 3 bases, and 19 bases lay in between. Germline CDR1 reads SGHAT; CDR2 reads FQNNGV. The CDR3 here is CASSLDGQWDPATDTQYF. The CDR3 bases are TGTGCCAGCAGCTTAGATGGACAGTGGGATCCGGCGACAGATACGCAGTATTTT.

The table lists this clonotype with many counts. The chain combines TRBV20-1 with TRBJ2-2; 8 positions agree with TRBD2. J was trimmed by 5 bases and V by 1 base; bases with no gene match: 6. Per the germline V gene, CDR1 is DFQATT and CDR2 is SNEGSKA (reference sequence). This CDR3 comprises 15 residues. The CDR3 coding sequence is TGCAGTGCTAGAGGGGCGGGAGGATTGACCGGGGAGCTGTTTTTT. It specifies CSARGAGGLTGELFF.

Turning to this clonotype: One end of the junction is discordant with germline, which a read error may explain. The CDR3 is CASSQVDGGYEQCF. CDR3 nucleotide sequence: TGCGCCAGCAGCCAAGTCGACGGCGGCTACGAGCAGTGCTTC. The chain combines TRBV4-1 with TRBJ2-7; D remains ambiguous. Germline CDR1 MGHRA, CDR2 YSYEKL. The CDR3 consists of 14 residues.

The sample holds many counts of this clonotype. CDR3 DNA sequence: TGTGCCAGCAGCCTTAGGTTGATGGGTGGGGGTGAGCAGTTCTTC. Translating gives CASSLRLMGGGEQFF. The chain has TRBV11-2 and TRBJ2-1; perhaps D is TRBD1 or TRBD2 (5 bases each). This CDR3 spans 15 amino acids. Trimming stripped 5 bases from V and 9 bases from J, with 20 bases between. Germline lookup yields CDR1 SGHAT and CDR2 FQNNGV.

This clonotype was seen at least ten times. The rearrangement uses TRBV18 and TRBJ1-1; D ambiguous. Germline CDR1 reads KGHSH; CDR2 reads LQKENI. The CDR3 runs 12 residues. Trimming removed 2 bases at V and 4 bases at J, with 5 bases between. The CDR3 sequence: CASSPGFTEAFF. The DNA for the CDR3 is TGTGCCAGCTCACCAGGGTTCACTGAAGCTTTCTTT.

There are many counts of this clonotype. The J gene is TRBJ2-7, the V gene TRBV6-2 or TRBV6-3; no firm D call. Germline CDR1 and CDR2: MNHEY and SVGEGT. Trimming stripped 6 bases from V and 4 bases from J, with 7 bases between. The CDR3 sequence is 11 residues long. DNA for the CDR3: TGTGCCAGCAGCCACCTATACGAGCAGTACTTC. As protein: CASSHLYEQYF.

This clonotype showed up many times. This chain links TRBV3-1 with TRBJ1-1, with D uncertain. Trimming stripped 1 base from V and 0 bases from J, with 9 bases between. This CDR3 region has 15 residues. Germline V gene lookup returns CDR1 LGHDT and CDR2 YNNKEL (reference sequence). As DNA, the CDR3 is TGTGCCAGCAGCCAAGGGGCCGCCTTGAACACTGAAGCTTTCTTT. This codes for CASSQGAALNTEAFF.

The rearrangement joins TRBV30 to TRBJ1-6, with a weak D call TRBD1 (6 bases). V was clipped by 0 bases and J by 9 bases, with 12 bases between them. The CDR3 spans 14 residues. CDR1 is GTSNPN, CDR2 SVGIG, per germline (reference sequence). The CDR3 coding sequence is TGTGCCTGGAGTGTACTTGGGGGGCGTTCACCCCTCCACTTT. Translated: CAWSVLGGRSPLHF.

The chain is built from TRBV20-1 and TRBJ2-2; D gene uncertain. V was shortened by 3 bases and J by 1 base, with 18 bases between the two germline ends. This CDR3 is 17 amino acids long. Germline V gives CDR1 DFQATT, CDR2 SNEGSKA (reference sequence). The DNA for the CDR3 is TGCAGTGCTAGGGCCCGCTTAGGTTTGGGGAACACCGGGGAGCTGTTTTTT. Translating gives CSARARLGLGNTGELFF.

This clonotype was detected many times. V is TRBV28 and J is TRBJ2-3; perhaps D is TRBD1 or TRBD2 (5 bases each). CDR3 length: 16 residues. The V and J ends lost 4 bases and 2 bases respectively, with 16 bases between them. Germline V gives CDR1 MDHEN, CDR2 SYDVKM. DNA of the CDR3: TGTGCCAGCAGTTCGCACGGGACGCAAATCACAGATACGCAGTATTTT. Amino acid sequence: CASSSHGTQITDTQYF.

The chain employs TRBV6-1 and TRBJ2-3; 7 nucleotides align to TRBD1. This CDR3 has 14 residues. The junction had 7 bases not matched to a gene; V was cut back by 6 bases and J by 4 bases. Germline-derived CDR1 and CDR2 are MNHNS and SASEGT. This chain's CDR3 is CASRPTGSPDTQYF. Here the CDR3 DNA reads TGTGCCAGCAGACCGACAGGGTCCCCAGATACGCAGTATTTT.

V usage is TRBV24-1 and J usage is TRBJ1-5, with TRBD1 matching 8 bases. The trim removed 3 bases at V and 7 bases at J, leaving 4 bases unmatched. The CDR3 has 14 amino acids. Germline lookup yields CDR1 KGHDR and CDR2 SFDVKD. DNA for the CDR3: TGTGCCACCAGTGATGGGACAGGTATCCAGCCCCAGCATTTT. It yields the protein CATSDGTGIQPQHF.

The CDR3 sequence is CASSFGGTYSYNEQFF. As DNA, the CDR3 is TGTGCCAGCAGCTTCGGCGGCACCTACTCCTACAATGAGCAGTTCTTC. The chain couples TRBV7-6 to TRBJ2-1; D remains unclear. Trimming stripped 3 bases from V and 0 bases from J, with 12 bases between. The CDR3 has 16 residues. Germline assignment: CDR1 SGHVS and CDR2 FNYEAQ.

Many counts were recorded for this clonotype. This chain connects TRBV3-1 to TRBJ2-1, with D possibly being TRBD2 (6 bases). Trimming took off 1 base at V and 4 bases at J, with 17 bases between the two ends. This CDR3 has 17 residues. The V gene's germline CDR1 is LGHDT and CDR2 YNNKEL (reference sequence). CDR3: CASSQVLTGVGYNEQFF. For the CDR3, the DNA is TGTGCCAGCAGCCAAGTACTAACGGGAGTGGGGTACAATGAGCAGTTCTTC.

This clonotype appeared once. The CDR3 region has the DNA TGTGCTAGTGGTTTGGCAGGGAACACTGAAGCTTTCTTT. It codes for CASGLAGNTEAFF. The V call is TRBV12-5, the J call TRBJ1-1; D unresolved. In germline, CDR1 is LGHNT, CDR2 FRNRAP. CDR3 length: 13 residues. Trimming took off 1 base at V and 1 base at J, with 4 bases between the two ends.

In this sample, this clonotype turned up many times. The chain combines TRBV20-1 with TRBJ2-4; D may correspond to TRBD1 or TRBD2 (5 bases each). V dropped 6 bases and J dropped 6 bases, with 15 bases sitting between them. CDR3 size: 13 residues. Germline-derived CDR1 and CDR2 are DFQATT and SNEGSKA (reference sequence). CDR3 nucleotides: TGCAGTGCCCATGCCGGGACCACAAACATTCAGTACTTC. This codes for CSAHAGTTNIQYF.

The rearrangement uses TRBV6-5 and TRBJ1-1; 7 bases are a match to TRBD1. The trim removed 4 bases at V and 9 bases at J, leaving 8 bases unmatched. CDR3 size: 13 residues. In germline, CDR1 is MNHEY, CDR2 SVGAGI. CDR3 region: CASSLRQGLKAFF. DNA of the CDR3: TGTGCCAGCAGTTTAAGACAGGGATTAAAAGCTTTCTTT.

The sample holds many counts of this clonotype. This sequence joins TRBV7-9 and TRBJ1-1; no firm D call. Between the trimmed V and J ends, which lost 1 base and 1 base, there was a span of 10 bases. Germline V lookup: CDR1 SEHNR, CDR2 FQNEAQ (reference sequence). The CDR3 totals 15 residues. This chain's CDR3 is CASSLVGRKNTEAFF. DNA for the CDR3: TGTGCCAGCAGCTTAGTTGGACGGAAGAACACTGAAGCTTTCTTT.

At least ten counts were recorded for this clonotype. The V call is TRBV28, the J call TRBJ2-1, with 14 bases identical to TRBD2. The CDR3 is made up of 14 amino acids. Per germline, CDR1 MDHEN and CDR2 SYDVKM. The V segment lost 9 bases and the J segment 9 bases; nucleotides outside the gene matches: 7. CDR3: CASKTSGRAAEQFF. In nucleotides, the CDR3 is TGTGCCAGTAAGACTAGCGGGAGGGCCGCTGAGCAGTTCTTC.

The chain is built from TRBV20-1 and TRBJ2-1; the match to TRBD2 covers 11 bases. The V gene's germline CDR1 is DFQATT and CDR2 SNEGSKA (reference sequence). The CDR3 sequence is 13 residues long. The V segment lost 5 bases and the J segment 8 bases; nucleotides outside the gene matches: 5. The CDR3 DNA sequence: TGCAGTGCTTATAGCGGGAGGGTCGATGAGCAGTTCTTC. Its protein is CSAYSGRVDEQFF.

The sample holds many counts of this clonotype. The junction departs from the called germline gene at one end, perhaps through a read error. The rearrangement joins TRBV7-9 to TRBJ2-1; 12 nucleotides line up with TRBD2. The CDR3 runs 15 residues. The germline gives CDR1 SEHNR, CDR2 FQNEAQ (reference sequence). The CDR3 loop is CASTLQASGRVEQFF. The CDR3 nucleotides are TGTGCCAGCACCTTACAAGCTAGCGGGAGGGTTGAGCAGTTCTTC.

This clonotype was found many times. The chain recombines TRBV10-3 with TRBJ2-7; no clear D gene. The CDR3 extends over 14 amino acids. Trimming shortened V by 4 bases and J by 7 bases, and 17 bases separated the two germline ends. Germline CDR1 ENHRY, CDR2 SYGVKD. CDR3 sequence: CAISGARDLGEQYF. The DNA of the CDR3 is TGTGCCATCAGTGGCGCTAGGGATCTAGGGGAGCAGTACTTC.

This clonotype was seen at least ten times. The chain carries TRBV12-3 or TRBV12-4 and TRBJ2-1; 8 positions match TRBD2. The CDR3 loop spans 12 amino acids. J gave up 6 bases and V 6 bases, and 1 base lay outside the gene matches. In nucleotides, the CDR3 is TGTGCCAGCAGCGGGAGGGTCAATGAGCAGTTCTTC. The encoded protein is CASSGRVNEQFF.

The chain carries TRBV3-1 and TRBJ1-4; 7 bases match TRBD1. This CDR3 has 14 amino acids. Germline-derived CDR1 and CDR2 are LGHDT and YNNKEL (reference sequence). Unmatched junction bases numbered 11, after V lost 8 bases and J lost 8 bases. CDR3 sequence: CASSAAGGREKLFF. The CDR3 coding sequence is TGTGCCAGCTCTGCCGCAGGGGGAAGGGAAAAACTGTTTTTT.